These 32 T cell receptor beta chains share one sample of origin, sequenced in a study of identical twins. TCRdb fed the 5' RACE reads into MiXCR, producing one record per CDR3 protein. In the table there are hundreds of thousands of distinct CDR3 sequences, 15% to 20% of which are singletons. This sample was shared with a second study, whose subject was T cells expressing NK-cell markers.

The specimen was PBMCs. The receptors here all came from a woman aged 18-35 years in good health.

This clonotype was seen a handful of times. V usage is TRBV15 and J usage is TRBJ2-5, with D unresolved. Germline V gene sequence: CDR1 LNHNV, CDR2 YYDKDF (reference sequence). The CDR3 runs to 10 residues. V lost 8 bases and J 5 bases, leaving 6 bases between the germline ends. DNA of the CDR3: TGTGCCACCGGAGTGGAGACCCAGTACTTC. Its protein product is CATGVETQYF. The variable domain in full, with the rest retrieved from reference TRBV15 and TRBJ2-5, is DAMVIQNPRYQVTQFGKPVTLSCSQTLNHNVMYWYQQKSSQAPKLLFHYYDKDFNNEADTPDNFQSRRPNTSFCFLDIRSPGLGDTAMYLCATGVETQYFGPGTRLLVL.

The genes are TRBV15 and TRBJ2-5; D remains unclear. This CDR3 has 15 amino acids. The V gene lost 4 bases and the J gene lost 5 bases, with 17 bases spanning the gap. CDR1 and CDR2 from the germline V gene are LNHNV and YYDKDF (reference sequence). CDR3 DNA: TGTGCCACCAGCAAAGGACGGCCGAAGGAGGAGACCCAGTACTTC. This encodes CATSKGRPKEETQYF.

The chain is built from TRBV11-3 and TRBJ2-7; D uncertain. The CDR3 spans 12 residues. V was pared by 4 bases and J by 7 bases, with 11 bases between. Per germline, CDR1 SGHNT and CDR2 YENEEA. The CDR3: CASSYPFGEQYF. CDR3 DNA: TGTGCCAGCAGCTATCCGTTTGGTGAGCAGTACTTC.

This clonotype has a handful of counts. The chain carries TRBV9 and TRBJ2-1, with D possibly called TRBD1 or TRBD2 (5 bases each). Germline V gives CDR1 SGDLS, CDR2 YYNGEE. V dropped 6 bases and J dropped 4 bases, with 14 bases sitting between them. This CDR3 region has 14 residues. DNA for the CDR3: TGTGCCAGCAACCGGGACGGACTTTACAATGAGCAGTTCTTC. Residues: CASNRDGLYNEQFF.

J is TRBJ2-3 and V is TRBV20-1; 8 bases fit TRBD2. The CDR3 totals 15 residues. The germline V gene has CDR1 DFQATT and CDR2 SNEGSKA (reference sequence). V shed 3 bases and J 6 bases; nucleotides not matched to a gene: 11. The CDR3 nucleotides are TGCAGTGCTAGCATAGCGGGAATGGAGGGGGATACGCAGTATTTT. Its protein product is CSASIAGMEGDTQYF.

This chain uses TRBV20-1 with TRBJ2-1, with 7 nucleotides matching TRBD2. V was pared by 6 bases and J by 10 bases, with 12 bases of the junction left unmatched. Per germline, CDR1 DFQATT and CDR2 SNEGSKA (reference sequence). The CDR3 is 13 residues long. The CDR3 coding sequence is TGCAGTGCCGGGACTAACCTGTTAGGCGAGCAGTTCTTC. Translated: CSAGTNLLGEQFF.

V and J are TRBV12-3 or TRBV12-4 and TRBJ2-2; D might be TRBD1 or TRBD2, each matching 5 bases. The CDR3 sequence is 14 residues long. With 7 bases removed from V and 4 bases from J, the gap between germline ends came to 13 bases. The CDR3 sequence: CASTWGSATGELFF. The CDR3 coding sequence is TGTGCCAGCACCTGGGGGAGTGCCACCGGGGAGCTGTTTTTT.

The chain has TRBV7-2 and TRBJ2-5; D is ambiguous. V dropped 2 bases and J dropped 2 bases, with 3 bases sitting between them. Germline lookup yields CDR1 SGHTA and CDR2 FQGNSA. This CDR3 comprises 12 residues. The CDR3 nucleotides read TGTGCCAGCAGCTTATTTCAAGAGACCCAGTACTTC. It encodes CASSLFQETQYF. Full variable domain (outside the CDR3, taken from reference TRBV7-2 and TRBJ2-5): GAGVSQSPSNKVTEKGKDVELRCDPISGHTALYWYRQSLGQGLEFLIYFQGNSAPDKSGLPSDRFSAERTGGSVSTLTIQRTQQEDSAVYLCASSLFQETQYFGPGTRLLVL.

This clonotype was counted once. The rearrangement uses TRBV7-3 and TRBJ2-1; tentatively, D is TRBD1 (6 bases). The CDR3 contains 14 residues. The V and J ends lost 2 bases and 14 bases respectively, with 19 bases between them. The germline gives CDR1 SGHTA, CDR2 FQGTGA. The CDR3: CASSLYEQGIVEFF. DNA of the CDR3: TGTGCCAGCAGCTTATACGAACAGGGTATCGTTGAGTTCTTC. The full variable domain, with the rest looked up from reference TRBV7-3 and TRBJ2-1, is GAGVSQTPSNKVTEKGKYVELRCDPISGHTALYWYRQSLGQGPEFLIYFQGTGAADDSGLPNDRFFAVRPEGSVSTLKIQRTERGDSAVYLCASSLYEQGIVEFFGPGTRLTVL.

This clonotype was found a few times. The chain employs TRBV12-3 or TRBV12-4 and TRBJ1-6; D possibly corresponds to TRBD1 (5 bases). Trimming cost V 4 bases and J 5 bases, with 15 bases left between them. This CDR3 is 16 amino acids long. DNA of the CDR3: TGTGCCAGCAGTTCTCTAGGGACGCCAGATAATTCACCCCTCCACTTT. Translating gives CASSSLGTPDNSPLHF.

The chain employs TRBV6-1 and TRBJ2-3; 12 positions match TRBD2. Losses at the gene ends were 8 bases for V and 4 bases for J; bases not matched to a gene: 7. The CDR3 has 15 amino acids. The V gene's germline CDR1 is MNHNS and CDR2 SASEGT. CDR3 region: CASDLLAGGADTQYF. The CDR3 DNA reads TGTGCCAGCGATCTTCTAGCGGGAGGGGCAGATACGCAGTATTTT.

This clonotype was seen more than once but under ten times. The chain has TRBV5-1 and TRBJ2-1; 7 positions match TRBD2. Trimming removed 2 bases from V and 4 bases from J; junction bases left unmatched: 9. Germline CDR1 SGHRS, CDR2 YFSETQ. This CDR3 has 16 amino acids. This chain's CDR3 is CASSFFLAEKYNEQFF. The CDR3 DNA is TGCGCCAGCAGCTTCTTCCTAGCGGAGAAGTACAATGAGCAGTTCTTC.

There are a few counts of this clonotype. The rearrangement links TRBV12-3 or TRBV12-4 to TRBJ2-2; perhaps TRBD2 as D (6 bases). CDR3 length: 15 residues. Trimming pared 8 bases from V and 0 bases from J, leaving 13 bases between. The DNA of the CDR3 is TGTGCCAGCCCTGCACCGGGAGCGAACACCGGGGAGCTGTTTTTT. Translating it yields CASPAPGANTGELFF.

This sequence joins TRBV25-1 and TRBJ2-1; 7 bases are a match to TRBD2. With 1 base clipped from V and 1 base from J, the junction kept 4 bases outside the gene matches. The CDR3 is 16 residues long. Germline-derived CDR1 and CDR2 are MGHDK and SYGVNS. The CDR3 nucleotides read TGTGCCAGCAGTGAATTTGGGCGGGAGTCCTACAATGAGCAGTTCTTC. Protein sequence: CASSEFGRESYNEQFF.

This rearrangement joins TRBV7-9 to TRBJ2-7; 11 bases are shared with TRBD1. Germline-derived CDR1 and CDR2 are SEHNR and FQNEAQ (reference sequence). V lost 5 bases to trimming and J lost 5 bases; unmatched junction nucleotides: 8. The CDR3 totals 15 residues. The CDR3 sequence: CASSGPRTGGDEQYF. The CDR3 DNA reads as TGTGCCAGCAGCGGCCCAAGGACAGGGGGCGACGAGCAGTACTTC.

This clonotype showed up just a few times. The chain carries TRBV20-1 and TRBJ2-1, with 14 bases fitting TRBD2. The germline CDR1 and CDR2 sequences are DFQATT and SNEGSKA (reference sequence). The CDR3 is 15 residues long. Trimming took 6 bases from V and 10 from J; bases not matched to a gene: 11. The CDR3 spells CSASLGLAGEREQFF. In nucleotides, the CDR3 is TGCAGTGCCAGCCTGGGACTAGCGGGAGAGAGGGAGCAGTTCTTC.

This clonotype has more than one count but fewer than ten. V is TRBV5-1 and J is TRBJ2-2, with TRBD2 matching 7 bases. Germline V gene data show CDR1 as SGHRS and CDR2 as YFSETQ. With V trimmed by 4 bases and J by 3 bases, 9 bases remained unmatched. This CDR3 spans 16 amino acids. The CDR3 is CASSIRRLAYTGELFF. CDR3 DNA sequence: TGCGCCAGCAGCATCCGTAGACTAGCCTACACCGGGGAGCTGTTTTTT.

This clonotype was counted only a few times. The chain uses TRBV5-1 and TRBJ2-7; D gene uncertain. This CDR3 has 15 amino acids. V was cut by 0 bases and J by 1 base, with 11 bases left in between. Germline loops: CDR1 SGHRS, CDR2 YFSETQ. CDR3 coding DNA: TGCGCCAGCAGCTTGGGCGGTCCGGCGTCCTACGAGCAGTACTTC. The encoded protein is CASSLGGPASYEQYF.

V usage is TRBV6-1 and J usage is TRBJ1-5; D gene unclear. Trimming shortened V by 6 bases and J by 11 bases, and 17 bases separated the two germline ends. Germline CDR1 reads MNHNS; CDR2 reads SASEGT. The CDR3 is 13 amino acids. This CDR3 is CASRDGRSGAQHF. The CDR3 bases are TGTGCCAGCAGAGACGGTCGCTCCGGGGCCCAGCATTTT.

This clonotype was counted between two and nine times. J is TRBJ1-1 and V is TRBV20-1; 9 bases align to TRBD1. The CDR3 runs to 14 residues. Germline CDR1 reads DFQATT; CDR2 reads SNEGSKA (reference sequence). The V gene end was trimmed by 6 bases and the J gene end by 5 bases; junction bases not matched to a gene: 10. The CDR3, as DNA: TGCAGTGCCAGTAACCCGGGACAGGGAACTGAAGCTTTCTTT. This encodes CSASNPGQGTEAFF.

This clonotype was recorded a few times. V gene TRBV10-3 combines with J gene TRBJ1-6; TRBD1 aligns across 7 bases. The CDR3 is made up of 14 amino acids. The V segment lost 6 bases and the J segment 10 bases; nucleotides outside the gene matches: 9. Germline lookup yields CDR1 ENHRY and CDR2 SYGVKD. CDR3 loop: CAIRAGQAGSPLHF. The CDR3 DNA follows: TGTGCCATCAGAGCCGGACAGGCTGGGTCACCCCTCCACTTT.

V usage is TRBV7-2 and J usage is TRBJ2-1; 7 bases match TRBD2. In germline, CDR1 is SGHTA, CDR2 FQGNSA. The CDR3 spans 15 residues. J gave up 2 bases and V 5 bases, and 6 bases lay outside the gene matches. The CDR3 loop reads CASSPWGGAYNEQFF. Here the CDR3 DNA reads TGTGCCAGCAGCCCCTGGGGGGGAGCCTACAATGAGCAGTTCTTC.

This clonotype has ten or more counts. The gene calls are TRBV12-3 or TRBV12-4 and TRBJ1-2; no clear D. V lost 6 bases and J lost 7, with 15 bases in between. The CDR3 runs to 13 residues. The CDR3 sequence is CASRRREAGGYTF. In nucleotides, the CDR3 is TGTGCCAGCAGGCGGCGTGAGGCTGGTGGCTACACCTTC.

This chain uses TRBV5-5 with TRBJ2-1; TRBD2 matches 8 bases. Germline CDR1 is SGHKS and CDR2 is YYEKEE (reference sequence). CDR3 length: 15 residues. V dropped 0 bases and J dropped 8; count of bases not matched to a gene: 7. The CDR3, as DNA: TGTGCCAGCAGCTTGGTCCCGGGAGGGGTGCATGAGCAGTTCTTC. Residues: CASSLVPGGVHEQFF.

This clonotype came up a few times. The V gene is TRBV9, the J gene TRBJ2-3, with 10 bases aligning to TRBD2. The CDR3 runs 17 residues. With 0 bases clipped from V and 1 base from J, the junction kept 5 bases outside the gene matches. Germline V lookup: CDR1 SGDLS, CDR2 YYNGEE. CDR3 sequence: CASSVAASGGGTDTQYF. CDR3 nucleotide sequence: TGTGCCAGCAGCGTAGCTGCTAGCGGGGGAGGCACAGATACGCAGTATTTT.

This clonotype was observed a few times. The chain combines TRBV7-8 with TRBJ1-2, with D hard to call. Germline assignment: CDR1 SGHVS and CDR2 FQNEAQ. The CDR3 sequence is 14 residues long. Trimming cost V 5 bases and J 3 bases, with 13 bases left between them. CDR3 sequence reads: CASSTEQTDYGYTF. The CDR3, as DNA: TGTGCCAGCAGCACAGAACAGACCGACTATGGCTACACCTTC.

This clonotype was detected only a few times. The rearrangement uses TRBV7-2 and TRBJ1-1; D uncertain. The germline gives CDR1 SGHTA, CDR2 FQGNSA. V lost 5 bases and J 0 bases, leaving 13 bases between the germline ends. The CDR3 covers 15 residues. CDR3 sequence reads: CASSPRRTLNTEAFF. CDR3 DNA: TGTGCCAGCAGCCCTAGACGGACCCTGAACACTGAAGCTTTCTTT. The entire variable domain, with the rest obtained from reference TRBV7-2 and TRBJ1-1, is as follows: GAGVSQSPSNKVTEKGKDVELRCDPISGHTALYWYRQSLGQGLEFLIYFQGNSAPDKSGLPSDRFSAERTGGSVSTLTIQRTQQEDSAVYLCASSPRRTLNTEAFFGQGTRLTVV.

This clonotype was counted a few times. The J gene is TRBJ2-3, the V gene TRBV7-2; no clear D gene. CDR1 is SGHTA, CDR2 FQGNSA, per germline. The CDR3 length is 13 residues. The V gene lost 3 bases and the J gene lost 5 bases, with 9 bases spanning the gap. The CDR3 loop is CASSFQALDTQYF. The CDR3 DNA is TGTGCCAGCAGCTTTCAGGCCCTAGATACGCAGTATTTT.

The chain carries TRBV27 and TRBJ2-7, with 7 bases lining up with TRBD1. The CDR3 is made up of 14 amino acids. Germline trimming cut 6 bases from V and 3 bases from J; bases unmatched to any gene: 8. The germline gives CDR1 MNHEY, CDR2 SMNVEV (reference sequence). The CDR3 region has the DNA TGTGCCAGCAGCCGCAGGGGGAGTTACTACGAGCAGTACTTC. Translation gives CASSRRGSYYEQYF.

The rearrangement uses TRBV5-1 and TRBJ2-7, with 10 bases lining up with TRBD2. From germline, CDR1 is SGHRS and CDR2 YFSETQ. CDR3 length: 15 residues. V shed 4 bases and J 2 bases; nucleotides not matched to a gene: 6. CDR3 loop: CASSAASGGPYEQYF. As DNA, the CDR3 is TGCGCCAGCAGCGCCGCTAGCGGGGGTCCCTACGAGCAGTACTTC.

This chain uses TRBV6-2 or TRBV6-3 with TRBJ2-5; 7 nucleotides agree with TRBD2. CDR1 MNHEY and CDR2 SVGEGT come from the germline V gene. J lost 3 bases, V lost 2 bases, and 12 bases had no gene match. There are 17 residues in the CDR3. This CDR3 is CASSYILGEGLEETQYF. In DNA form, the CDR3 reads TGTGCCAGCAGTTACATTCTGGGGGAGGGCCTCGAAGAGACCCAGTACTTC.

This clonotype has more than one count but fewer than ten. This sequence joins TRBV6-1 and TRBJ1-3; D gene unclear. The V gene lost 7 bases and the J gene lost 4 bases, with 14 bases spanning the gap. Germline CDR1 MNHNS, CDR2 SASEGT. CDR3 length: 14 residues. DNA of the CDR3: TGTGCCAGCAAGGAGGGCATGGGGGGAAACACCATATATTTT. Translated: CASKEGMGGNTIYF.